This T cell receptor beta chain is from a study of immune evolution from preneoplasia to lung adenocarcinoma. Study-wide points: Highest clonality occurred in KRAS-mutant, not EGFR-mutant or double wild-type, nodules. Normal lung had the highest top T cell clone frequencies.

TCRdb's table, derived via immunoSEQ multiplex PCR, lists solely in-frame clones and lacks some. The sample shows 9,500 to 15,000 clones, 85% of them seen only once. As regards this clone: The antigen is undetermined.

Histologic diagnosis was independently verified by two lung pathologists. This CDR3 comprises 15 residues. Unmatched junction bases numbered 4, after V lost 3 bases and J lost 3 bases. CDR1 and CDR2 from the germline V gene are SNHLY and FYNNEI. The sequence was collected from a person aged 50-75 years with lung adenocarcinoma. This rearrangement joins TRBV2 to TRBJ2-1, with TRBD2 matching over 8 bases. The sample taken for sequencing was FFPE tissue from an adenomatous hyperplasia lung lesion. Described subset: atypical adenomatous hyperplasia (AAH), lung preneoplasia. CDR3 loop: CASSDTGGLYNEQFF. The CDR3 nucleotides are TGTGCCAGCAGTGACACGGGAGGGCTCTACAATGAGCAGTTCTTC. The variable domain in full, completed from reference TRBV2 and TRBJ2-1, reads EPEVTQTPSHQVTQMGQEVILRCVPISNHLYFYWYRQILGQKVEFLVSFYNNEISEKSEIFDDQFSVERPDGSNFTLKIRSTKLEDSAMYFCASSDTGGLYNEQFFGPGTRLTVL.